A single sample is the source of the 16 T cell receptor beta chains below, sequenced in a study of blood T cell repertoires in COVID-19. The table came from immunoSEQ multiplex PCR; TCRdb's copy has only in-frame clones and leaves some out. The sample holds over 65,000 clones, about four fifths seen once. The sample was peripheral blood. The receptor source for this set is a woman between 40 and 55 years old with active or convalescent COVID-19.

The V gene is TRBV12-5, the J gene TRBJ2-3; 10 bases line up with TRBD2. CDR3 size: 15 residues. The germline V gene has CDR1 LGHNT and CDR2 FRNRAP. The V segment lost 0 bases and the J segment 6 bases; nucleotides outside the gene matches: 3. This chain's CDR3 is CASGLVASGSDTQYF. The CDR3 bases are TGTGCTAGTGGTTTGGTAGCTAGCGGGAGTGATACGCAGTATTTT.

The chain combines TRBV20-1 with TRBJ1-5; 8 nucleotides align to TRBD1. CDR3 size: 16 residues. V lost 3 bases, J lost 0 bases, and 7 bases stayed unmatched. Looked up from germline, CDR1 is DFQATT and CDR2 is SNEGSKA (reference sequence). CDR3 DNA sequence: TGCAGTGCTAGTCCGGACAGGGCCGATAGCAATCAGCCCCAGCATTTT. Its translation: CSASPDRADSNQPQHF.

The J gene is TRBJ2-1, the V gene TRBV7-9; a weak D match, TRBD1 (5 bases). This CDR3 is built from 13 residues. Germline values: CDR1 SEHNR, CDR2 FQNEAQ (reference sequence). V lost 6 bases, J lost 1 base, and 7 bases lay in between. The CDR3: CASRDMSYNEQFF. CDR3 coding DNA: TGTGCCAGCAGGGACATGTCCTACAATGAGCAGTTCTTC.

This clone has a single count. This sequence joins TRBV2 and TRBJ1-6; D unresolved. Trimming removed 4 bases from V and 8 bases from J, with 9 bases in between. The CDR3 covers 13 residues. Germline V gene data show CDR1 as SNHLY and CDR2 as FYNNEI. CDR3 DNA: TGTGCCAGCAGTGCGAGTGGGCATTCACCCCTCCACTTT. Protein: CASSASGHSPLHF.

V is TRBV18 and J is TRBJ1-6; D gene unclear. CDR1 KGHSH and CDR2 LQKENI come from the germline V gene. V was pared by 3 bases and J by 0 bases, with 6 bases between. This CDR3 has 15 residues. CDR3 sequence reads: CASSPSSSYNSPLHF. CDR3 bases: TGTGCCAGCTCACCGTCCAGCTCCTATAATTCACCCCTCCACTTT.

The chain has TRBV9 and TRBJ2-7; TRBD1 is a possible D gene (6 bases). Germline CDR1 is SGDLS and CDR2 is YYNGEE. The CDR3 extends over 14 amino acids. Trimming left V 1 base short and J 1 base short, with 9 bases between. The DNA for the CDR3 is TGTGCCAGCAGCGTATCAGGGGTTTCCTACGAGCAGTACTTC. Its translation: CASSVSGVSYEQYF.

This clone was recorded at least ten times. This rearrangement joins TRBV4-1 to TRBJ2-3; D unclear. V lost 2 bases and J lost 2, with 14 bases in between. CDR1 MGHRA and CDR2 YSYEKL come from the germline V gene. The CDR3 is made up of 16 amino acids. The CDR3 coding sequence is TGCGCCAGCAGCCAAACCCCCGACTGGCCCACAGATACGCAGTATTTT. It encodes CASSQTPDWPTDTQYF.

The V gene is TRBV5-6, the J gene TRBJ2-4; 8 positions match TRBD1. CDR1 is SGHDT and CDR2 is YYEEEE in the germline V gene. The CDR3 has 16 amino acids. V trimming: 0 bases; J trimming: 8 bases; junction bases outside the gene matches: 10. The CDR3 region is CASSLARGRGLDIQYF. The CDR3 coding sequence is TGTGCCAGCAGCTTGGCCAGGGGGCGCGGGTTGGACATTCAGTACTTC.

The rearrangement links TRBV29-1 to TRBJ2-3; D is perhaps TRBD2 (6 bases). Looked up from germline, CDR1 is SQVTM and CDR2 is ANQGSEA. This CDR3 has 12 amino acids. The germline V and J ends were trimmed by 6 bases and 6 bases, with 13 bases remaining between them. The CDR3 region has the DNA TGCAGCGTATCCAGGGCGGGGGATACGCAGTATTTT. Encoded protein: CSVSRAGDTQYF.

This chain links TRBV28 with TRBJ1-4; tentatively, D is TRBD1 (6 bases). The CDR3 is 14 residues long. Germline V gene sequence: CDR1 MDHEN, CDR2 SYDVKM. V lost 2 bases and J lost 10, with 14 bases in between. The CDR3 DNA is TGTGCCAGCAGTTTACTACAGGGCCAAGGAAAACTGTTTTTT. Translation: CASSLLQGQGKLFF.

The J gene is TRBJ2-1, the V gene TRBV28; 11 bases map to TRBD1. The CDR3 consists of 15 residues. The J segment lost 8 bases and the V segment lost 6 bases, leaving 9 bases of the junction unmatched. The V gene's germline CDR1 is MDHEN and CDR2 SYDVKM. The CDR3: CASRTDRGRGYEQFF. DNA of the CDR3: TGTGCCAGCAGAACGGACAGGGGGCGAGGGTATGAGCAGTTCTTC.

The rearrangement joins TRBV6-5 to TRBJ2-5; 8 bases are a match to TRBD1. The J segment lost 2 bases and the V segment lost 6 bases, leaving 8 bases of the junction unmatched. CDR1 is MNHEY, CDR2 SVGAGI, per germline. This CDR3 region has 15 residues. The CDR3 sequence: CASRDLGQGQETQYF. CDR3 sequence (DNA): TGTGCCAGCAGAGACCTAGGACAGGGACAAGAGACCCAGTACTTC.

The count of this clone is one. The chain joins TRBV7-8 to TRBJ1-2; unclear D gene. This CDR3 has 14 amino acids. V dropped 0 bases and J dropped 4 bases, with 9 bases sitting between them. The V gene's germline CDR1 is SGHVS and CDR2 FQNEAQ. DNA of the CDR3: TGTGCCAGCAGCTTAGCGTTGCTCGGCTATGGCTACACCTTC. As protein: CASSLALLGYGYTF. The variable domain in full, with the rest retrieved from reference TRBV7-8 and TRBJ1-2, is GAGVSQSPRYKVAKRGQDVALRCDPISGHVSLFWYQQALGQGPEFLTYFQNEAQLDKSGLPSDRFFAERPEGSVSTLKIQRTQQEDSAVYLCASSLALLGYGYTFGSGTRLTVV.

V usage is TRBV4-1 and J usage is TRBJ2-5; possibly TRBD2 for D (6 bases). Germline V lookup: CDR1 MGHRA, CDR2 YSYEKL. The germline V and J ends were trimmed by 2 bases and 5 bases, with 12 bases remaining between them. CDR3 length equals 14 residues. CDR3 DNA sequence: TGCGCCAGCAGCCAATTTGGACGGGGGGAGACCCAGTACTTC. Encoded protein: CASSQFGRGETQYF.

This clone has a handful of counts. The chain has TRBV28 and TRBJ1-4, with 9 positions matching TRBD1. The CDR3 extends over 13 amino acids. The V segment lost 5 bases and the J segment 10 bases; nucleotides outside the gene matches: 5. Germline CDR1 and CDR2: MDHEN and SYDVKM. Here the CDR3 DNA reads TGTGCCAGCAGTCCAGGACAGGGGTTAAAACTGTTTTTT. The encoded protein is CASSPGQGLKLFF. The complete variable domain, with remaining parts taken from reference TRBV28 and TRBJ1-4, reads DVKVTQSSRYLVKRTGEKVFLECVQDMDHENMFWYRQDPGLGLRLIYFSYDVKMKEKGDIPEGYSVSREKKERFSLILESASTNQTSMYLCASSPGQGLKLFFGSGTQLSVL.

The chain combines TRBV9 with TRBJ2-1; D unresolved. The CDR3 is 14 residues long. Germline assignment: CDR1 SGDLS and CDR2 YYNGEE. Trimming removed 4 bases from V and 4 bases from J, with 12 bases in between. The DNA of the CDR3 is TGTGCCAGCAGCCCCCGACATTCTTACAATGAGCAGTTCTTC. It codes for CASSPRHSYNEQFF.